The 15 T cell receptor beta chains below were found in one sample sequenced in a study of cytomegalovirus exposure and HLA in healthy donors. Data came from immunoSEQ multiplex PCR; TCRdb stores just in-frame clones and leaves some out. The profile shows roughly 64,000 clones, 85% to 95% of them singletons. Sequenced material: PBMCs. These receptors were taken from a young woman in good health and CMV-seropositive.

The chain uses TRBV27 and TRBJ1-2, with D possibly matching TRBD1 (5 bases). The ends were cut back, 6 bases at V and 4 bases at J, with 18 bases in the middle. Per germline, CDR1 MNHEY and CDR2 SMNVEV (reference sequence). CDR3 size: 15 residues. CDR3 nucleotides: TGTGCCAGCAGCCCGGCGGGGGGATTAGGCTATGGCTACACCTTC. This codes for CASSPAGGLGYGYTF.

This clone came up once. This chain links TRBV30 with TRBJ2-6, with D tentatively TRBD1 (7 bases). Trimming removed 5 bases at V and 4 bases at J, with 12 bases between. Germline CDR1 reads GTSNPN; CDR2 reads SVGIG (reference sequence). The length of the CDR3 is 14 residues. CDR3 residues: CAWEQGGGANVLTF. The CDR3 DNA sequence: TGTGCCTGGGAGCAGGGGGGCGGGGCCAACGTCCTGACTTTC.

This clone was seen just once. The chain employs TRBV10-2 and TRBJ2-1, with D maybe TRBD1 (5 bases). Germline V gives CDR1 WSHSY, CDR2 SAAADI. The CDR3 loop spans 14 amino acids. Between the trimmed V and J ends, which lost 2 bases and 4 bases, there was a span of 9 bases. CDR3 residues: CASSEVAGYNEQFF. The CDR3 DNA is TGCGCCAGCAGTGAGGTTGCAGGGTACAATGAGCAGTTCTTC.

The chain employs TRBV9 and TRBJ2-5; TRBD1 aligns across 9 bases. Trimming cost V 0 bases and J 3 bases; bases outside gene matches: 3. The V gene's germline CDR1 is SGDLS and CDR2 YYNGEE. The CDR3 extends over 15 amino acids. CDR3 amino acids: CASSVGDRDEETQYF. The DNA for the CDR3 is TGTGCCAGCAGCGTAGGGGACAGGGACGAAGAGACCCAGTACTTC.

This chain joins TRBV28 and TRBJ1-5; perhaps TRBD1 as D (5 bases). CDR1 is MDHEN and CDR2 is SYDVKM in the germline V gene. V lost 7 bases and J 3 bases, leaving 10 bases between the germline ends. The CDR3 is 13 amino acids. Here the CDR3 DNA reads TGTGCCAGCAAGGACACGATCAATCAGCCCCAGCATTTT. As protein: CASKDTINQPQHF.

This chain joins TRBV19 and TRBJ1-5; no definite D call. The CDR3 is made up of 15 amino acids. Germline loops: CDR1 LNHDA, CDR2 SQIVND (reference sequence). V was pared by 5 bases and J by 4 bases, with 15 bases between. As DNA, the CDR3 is TGTGCCAGTAGTTATGGAACAGAATTAAATCAGCCCCAGCATTTT. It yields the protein CASSYGTELNQPQHF. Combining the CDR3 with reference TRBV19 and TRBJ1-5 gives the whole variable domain DGGITQSPKYLFRKEGQNVTLSCEQNLNHDAMYWYRQDPGQGLRLIYYSQIVNDFQKGDIAEGYSVSREKKESFPLTVTSAQKNPTAFYLCASSYGTELNQPQHFGDGTRLSIL.

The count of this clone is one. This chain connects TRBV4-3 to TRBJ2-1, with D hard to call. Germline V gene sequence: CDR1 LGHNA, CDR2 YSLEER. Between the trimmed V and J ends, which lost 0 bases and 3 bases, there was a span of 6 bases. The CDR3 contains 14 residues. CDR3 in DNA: TGCGCCAGCAGCCAAGAGGCCAGCTACAATGAGCAGTTCTTC. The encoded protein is CASSQEASYNEQFF.

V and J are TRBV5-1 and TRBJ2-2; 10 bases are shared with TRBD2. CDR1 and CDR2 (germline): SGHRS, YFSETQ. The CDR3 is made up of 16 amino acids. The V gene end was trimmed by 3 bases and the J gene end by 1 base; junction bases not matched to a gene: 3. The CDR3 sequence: CASSSRTSGNTGELFF. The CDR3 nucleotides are TGCGCCAGCAGCTCTAGGACTAGCGGGAACACCGGGGAGCTGTTTTTT.

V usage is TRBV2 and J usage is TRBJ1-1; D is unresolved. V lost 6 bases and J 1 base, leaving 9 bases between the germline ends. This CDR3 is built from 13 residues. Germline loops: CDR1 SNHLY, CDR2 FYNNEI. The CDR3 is CASRATANTEAFF. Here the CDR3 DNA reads TGTGCCAGCAGAGCCACAGCGAACACTGAAGCTTTCTTT.

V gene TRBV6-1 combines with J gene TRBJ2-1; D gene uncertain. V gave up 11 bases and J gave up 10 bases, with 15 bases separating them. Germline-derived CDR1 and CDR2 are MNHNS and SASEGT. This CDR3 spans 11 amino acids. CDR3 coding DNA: TGTGCCGCCACTCTCCCCCTAGAGCAGTTCTTC. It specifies CAATLPLEQFF.

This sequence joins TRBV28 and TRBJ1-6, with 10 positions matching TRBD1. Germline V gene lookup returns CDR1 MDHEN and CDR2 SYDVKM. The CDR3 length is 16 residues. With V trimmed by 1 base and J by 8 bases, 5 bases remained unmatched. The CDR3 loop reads CASSLLTGGAYSPLHF. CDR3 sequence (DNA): TGTGCCAGCAGTTTATTGACAGGGGGCGCTTATTCACCCCTCCACTTT.

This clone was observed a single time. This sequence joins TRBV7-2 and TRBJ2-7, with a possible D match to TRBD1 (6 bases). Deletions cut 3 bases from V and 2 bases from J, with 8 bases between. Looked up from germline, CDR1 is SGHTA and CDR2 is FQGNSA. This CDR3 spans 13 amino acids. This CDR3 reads CASSFSGAYEQYF. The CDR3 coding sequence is TGTGCCAGCAGCTTTTCAGGGGCCTACGAGCAGTACTTC.

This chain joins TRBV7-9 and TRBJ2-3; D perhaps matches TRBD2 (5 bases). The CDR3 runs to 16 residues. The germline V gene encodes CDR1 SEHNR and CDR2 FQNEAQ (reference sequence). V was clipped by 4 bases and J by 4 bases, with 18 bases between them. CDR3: CASSSNPLRVSDTQYF. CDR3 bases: TGTGCCAGCAGCTCCAACCCTCTGCGGGTTTCAGATACGCAGTATTTT.

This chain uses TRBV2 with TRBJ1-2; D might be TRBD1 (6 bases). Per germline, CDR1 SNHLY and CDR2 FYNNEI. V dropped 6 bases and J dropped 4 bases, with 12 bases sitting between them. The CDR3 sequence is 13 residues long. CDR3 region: CASSPQGTYGYTF. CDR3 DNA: TGTGCCAGCAGCCCGCAGGGGACCTATGGCTACACCTTC.

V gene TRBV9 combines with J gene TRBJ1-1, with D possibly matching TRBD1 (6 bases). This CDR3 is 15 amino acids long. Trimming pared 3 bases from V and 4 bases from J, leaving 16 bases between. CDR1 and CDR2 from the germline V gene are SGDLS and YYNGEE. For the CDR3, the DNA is TGTGCCAGCAGCGCCCTGGGGGGGGCAGGCACTGAAGCTTTCTTT. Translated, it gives CASSALGGAGTEAFF.